Described below is a single T cell receptor (beta chain) sequence and its context. The data were taken from a study of shared clonotypes between healthy human individuals. Study overall: A couple of women and a few men aged 18 to 49 made up the donors.

Here immunoSEQ multiplex PCR was the method, and the copy in TCRdb shows in-frame clones only, minus some. Seen here are 450,000 to 550,000 clones, approximately 79% observed once, and the top ten hold 10% to 15%. The donors, all of them Caucasian adults, lived in Nashville, Tennessee. J lost 1 base, V lost 3 bases, and 5 bases had no gene match. CDR1 and CDR2 (germline): LNHDA, SQIVND (reference sequence). The CDR3 loop spans 15 amino acids. Sequencing was done on a sample of PBMCs. The genes are TRBV19 and TRBJ2-7, with 8 bases identical to TRBD1. The clonotype comes from a woman aged 40-49 years in good health. Some clones in this sample may be carry-over from other donors' samples. This CDR3 reads CASSIGGTGSYEQYF. Here the CDR3 DNA reads TGTGCCAGTAGTATCGGAGGGACAGGATCCTACGAGCAGTACTTC.